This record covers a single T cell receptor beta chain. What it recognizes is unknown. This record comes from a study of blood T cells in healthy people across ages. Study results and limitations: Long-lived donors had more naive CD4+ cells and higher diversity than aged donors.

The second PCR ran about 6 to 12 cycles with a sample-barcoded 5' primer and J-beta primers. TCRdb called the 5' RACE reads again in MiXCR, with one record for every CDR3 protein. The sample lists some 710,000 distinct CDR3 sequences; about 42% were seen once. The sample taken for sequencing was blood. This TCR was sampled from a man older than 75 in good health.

CDR3 sequence (DNA): TGTGCCAGCAGTTTCGGACAGGCCAGGTCACCCCTCCACTTT. Translating it yields CASSFGQARSPLHF. The rearrangement uses TRBV12-3 or TRBV12-4 and TRBJ1-6; TRBD1 matches at 7 bases. The CDR3 spans 14 residues. V dropped 3 bases and J dropped 10; count of bases not matched to a gene: 6.